The 15 T cell receptor beta chains reported below all come from one sample, sequenced in a study of OX40 agonist ivuxolimab in advanced cancers. The protocol was immunoSEQ multiplex PCR, while the TCRdb copy is restricted to in-frame clones and leaves out a portion. The table lists around 9,800 clones, 70% to 80% of them singletons. The sample in question was CD4+ or CD8+ T cells sorted from blood, obtained in a trial of the OX40 agonist ivuxolimab. These receptors all come from an adult with an advanced solid tumor such as melanoma, head and neck, liver or kidney cancer.

This clone is a singleton in its sample. This rearrangement joins TRBV6-1 to TRBJ1-5; D is unclear. The CDR3 runs to 14 residues. V lost 1 base, J lost 9 bases, and 13 bases lay in between. Germline lookup yields CDR1 MNHNS and CDR2 SASEGT. CDR3 in DNA: TGTGCCAGCAGTGAAGAGGGTTCTTTAGGGCCCCAGCATTTT. As protein: CASSEEGSLGPQHF.

The chain uses TRBV19 and TRBJ2-2, with D maybe TRBD2 (6 bases). Germline CDR1 LNHDA, CDR2 SQIVND (reference sequence). This CDR3 is 17 amino acids long. Trimming cost V 3 bases and J 5 bases, with 19 bases left between them. CDR3 loop: CASSIIPGVLVTGELFF. CDR3 nucleotide sequence: TGTGCCAGTAGTATTATCCCGGGGGTTCTTGTTACCGGGGAGCTGTTTTTT.

This chain links TRBV19 with TRBJ2-3, with D possibly called TRBD1 or TRBD2 (5 bases each). The CDR3 covers 15 residues. V dropped 2 bases and J dropped 0 bases, with 9 bases sitting between them. Looked up from germline, CDR1 is LNHDA and CDR2 is SQIVND (reference sequence). The chain's CDR3 is CASSIPGPSTDTQYF. The CDR3 region has the DNA TGTGCCAGTAGTATACCGGGACCAAGCACAGATACGCAGTATTTT.

The chain recombines TRBV7-2 with TRBJ2-1, with 12 nucleotides matching TRBD2. J lost 8 bases, V lost 4 bases, and 12 bases had no gene match. Germline V gives CDR1 SGHTA, CDR2 FQGNSA. The CDR3 spans 17 residues. The CDR3 DNA is TGTGCCAGCAGCTCGGAGGCTAGCGGGAGGGCCTGGTATGAGCAGTTCTTC. Its protein is CASSSEASGRAWYEQFF.

The chain recombines TRBV19 with TRBJ2-7; weak D call: TRBD1 (6 bases). CDR1 LNHDA and CDR2 SQIVND come from the germline V gene (reference sequence). V lost 3 bases and J lost 4, with 10 bases in between. The CDR3 contains 13 residues. Here the CDR3 DNA reads TGTGCCAGTAGTATGGGACACTTATACGAGCAGTACTTC. Its protein is CASSMGHLYEQYF.

This clone was observed once. This chain links TRBV23-1 with TRBJ2-2, with D uncertain. TRBV23-1 is an ORF; its function is uncertain. Trimming took off 5 bases at V and 6 bases at J, with 13 bases between the two ends. The CDR3 is 14 residues long. CDR3 amino acids: CASSVDKSSGELFF. The CDR3 DNA reads TGCGCCAGCAGTGTTGACAAGTCATCCGGGGAGCTGTTTTTT.

This clone was recorded a few times. This chain joins TRBV19 and TRBJ2-3, with TRBD2 matching 7 bases. The CDR3 spans 14 residues. CDR1 LNHDA and CDR2 SQIVND come from the germline V gene (reference sequence). Trimming at V came to 7 bases and at J to 3 bases, leaving 7 bases not matched to a gene. DNA of the CDR3: TGTGCCAGTACGCCTAGCGGTATTACAGATACGCAGTATTTT. Encoded protein: CASTPSGITDTQYF.

This clone was observed a single time. The CDR3 DNA follows: TGCGCCTCAAGTGGGGTTGAGGTGGCCGGGGAGCTGTTTTTT. Its protein is CASSGVEVAGELFF. The chain is built from TRBV5-1 and TRBJ2-2, with unresolved D. This CDR3 region has 14 residues. The V gene lost 10 bases and the J gene lost 6 bases, with 19 bases spanning the gap. The germline V gene has CDR1 SGHRS and CDR2 YFSETQ.

This clone is a singleton in its sample. This rearrangement joins TRBV19 to TRBJ1-1; 11 bases map to TRBD1. The CDR3 is made up of 14 amino acids. The germline V gene encodes CDR1 LNHDA and CDR2 SQIVND (reference sequence). The V and J ends lost 7 bases and 4 bases, in that order; junction bases with no gene match: 5. This chain's CDR3 is CASTPGTGGTEAFF. The CDR3, as DNA: TGTGCCAGTACCCCGGGGACAGGGGGCACTGAAGCTTTCTTT.

Note on this clone: Other DNA sequences in this specimen translate into the identical CDR3. The chain employs TRBV7-9 and TRBJ2-5, with D perhaps being TRBD1 or TRBD2 (5 bases each). The CDR3 is 14 residues long. V shed 5 bases and J shed 2 bases, with 12 bases lying between them. The germline CDR1 and CDR2 sequences are SEHNR and FQNEAQ (reference sequence). The CDR3 DNA reads TGTGCCAGCAGCCCGGGACGGAGTCAAGAGACCCAGTACTTC. Its translation: CASSPGRSQETQYF. Drawing the rest from reference TRBV7-9 and TRBJ2-5, the complete variable domain is DTGVSQNPRHKITKRGQNVTFRCDPISEHNRLYWYRQTLGQGPEFLTYFQNEAQLEKSRLLSDRFSAERPKGSFSTLEIQRTEQGDSAMYLCASSPGRSQETQYFGPGTRLLVL.

J is TRBJ2-7 and V is TRBV5-1; weak D call: TRBD2 (5 bases). The V gene's germline CDR1 is SGHRS and CDR2 YFSETQ. The CDR3 has 13 residues. With 5 bases removed from V and 4 bases from J, the gap between germline ends came to 13 bases. As DNA, the CDR3 is TGCGCCAGCAGGGACTCCCTCTCGTACGAGCAGTACTTC. It specifies CASRDSLSYEQYF.

This clone occurred once. The chain uses TRBV7-9 and TRBJ2-3, with 9 bases matching TRBD2. Trimming took 4 bases from V and 2 from J; bases not matched to a gene: 7. This CDR3 spans 16 amino acids. Germline V gene data show CDR1 as SEHNR and CDR2 as FQNEAQ (reference sequence). This CDR3 reads CASSSTGLAFTDTQYF. CDR3 sequence (DNA): TGTGCCAGCAGCTCCACGGGACTAGCCTTCACAGATACGCAGTATTTT.

This clone was observed a single time. The chain uses TRBV2 and TRBJ2-7; 11 nucleotides line up with TRBD2. Germline CDR1 reads SNHLY; CDR2 reads FYNNEI. The V and J ends lost 5 bases and 5 bases, in that order; junction bases with no gene match: 5. The CDR3 covers 14 residues. The CDR3 is CASSSLAGGDEQYF. CDR3 DNA sequence: TGTGCCAGCAGTTCTTTAGCGGGAGGGGACGAGCAGTACTTC.

J is TRBJ1-1 and V is TRBV5-4; 7 positions match TRBD1. There are 13 residues in the CDR3. Germline loops: CDR1 SGHNT, CDR2 YYREEE (reference sequence). J lost 7 bases, V lost 4 bases, and 7 bases had no gene match. The CDR3 DNA reads as TGTGCCAGCAGCCCGGGACAGCCTTTTGAAGCTTTCTTT. Amino acid sequence: CASSPGQPFEAFF.

This clone has just one count. The CDR3 here is CASRLGDGTSGHHQETQYF. The CDR3 bases are TGTGCAAGTCGCTTAGGAGACGGGACTAGCGGGCACCACCAAGAGACCCAGTACTTC. The gene calls are TRBV12-2 and TRBJ2-5; the table's D call of TRBD2 was not tested on the DNA. TRBV12-2 has pseudogene status. CDR3 length: 19 amino acids.